These 6 T cell receptor beta chains were sequenced from one sample in a study of blood T cell repertoires in COVID-19. Sequencing used immunoSEQ multiplex PCR; TCRdb keeps in-frame clones, though not all of them. The sample consists of about 80,000 clones, about four fifths of them appearing once. Source material: peripheral blood. Every receptor here comes from a human donor in a cohort sampled during active COVID-19.

The chain uses TRBV5-1 and TRBJ1-3, with D possibly matching TRBD1 (6 bases). CDR1 is SGHRS and CDR2 is YFSETQ in the germline V gene. Trimming removed 0 bases at V and 4 bases at J, with 20 bases between. The CDR3 covers 18 residues. CDR3 sequence (DNA): TGCGCCAGCAGCTTGGGACCCAGACAGGACGTGGGGGGAAACACCATATATTTT. Translated: CASSLGPRQDVGGNTIYF.

The chain employs TRBV2 and TRBJ2-6; D unclear. Per the germline V gene, CDR1 is SNHLY and CDR2 is FYNNEI. The CDR3 is 12 residues long. Trimming pared 7 bases from V and 2 bases from J, leaving 3 bases between. The CDR3 is CASTTGANVLTF. The CDR3 DNA reads TGTGCCAGCACCACTGGGGCCAACGTCCTGACTTTC.

In nucleotides, the CDR3 is TGTGCCAGCAGCTTAGTCCTCTCCTGGACAGGGCATATTGAAAAACTGTTTTTT. Translated, it gives CASSLVLSWTGHIEKLFF. The V call is TRBV7-7, the J call TRBJ1-4, with 8 bases aligning to TRBD1. Per the germline V gene, CDR1 is SSHAT and CDR2 is FNYEAQ (reference sequence). V dropped 1 base and J dropped 7; count of bases not matched to a gene: 14. This CDR3 has 18 amino acids.

The gene calls are TRBV19 and TRBJ1-6; D ambiguous. The CDR3 totals 14 residues. V lost 1 base and J lost 7, with 8 bases in between. Germline V gene sequence: CDR1 LNHDA, CDR2 SQIVND (reference sequence). The CDR3 nucleotides are TGTGCCAGTAGTATAGGAGGAAGGAATTCACCCCTCCACTTT. Its protein product is CASSIGGRNSPLHF.

The genes are TRBV7-3 and TRBJ2-7, with D perhaps TRBD1 (6 bases). Trimming pared 3 bases from V and 6 bases from J, leaving 18 bases between. CDR3 length: 15 residues. Germline values: CDR1 SGHTA, CDR2 FQGTGA. The CDR3 sequence is CASSLGARMESEQYF. The CDR3 DNA follows: TGTGCCAGCAGCTTGGGGGCAAGGATGGAGTCCGAGCAGTACTTC.

This clone was found a few times. The chain joins TRBV4-1 to TRBJ1-5; D may be TRBD1 (5 bases). The CDR3 runs to 15 residues. V shed 0 bases and J shed 5 bases, with 11 bases lying between them. The germline V gene has CDR1 MGHRA and CDR2 YSYEKL. CDR3 region: CASSQEVTGDQPQHF. The CDR3 nucleotides are TGCGCCAGCAGCCAAGAAGTAACGGGGGATCAGCCCCAGCATTTT.